This T cell receptor beta chain was recovered during a study of beta chain features in type 1 diabetes. Since all of the isolated RNA was reverse transcribed, expressed TCRB transcripts were what got sequenced. The method was immunoSEQ multiplex PCR; TCRdb's version includes in-frame clones alone and lacks a portion of them. The sample holds approximately 730,000 clones, about an eighth seen once. The authors took one heparinised blood draw, averaging about 116 mL, from each donor. As to this clone: Its cognate antigen is unknown.

Regarding the study as a whole: Patients' naive, central memory and Treg TCRB repertoires seemed closer to one another than those of healthy donors. Shortening of TCRB CDR3s, moderate but significant, appeared in all four CD4+ subsets of Type 1 diabetes patients.

The V gene's germline CDR1 is SGHRS and CDR2 YFSETQ. V was pared by 9 bases and J by 5 bases, with 12 bases between. The CDR3 loop spans 12 amino acids. This clonotype was obtained from a man younger than 35 with type 1 diabetes. Sequencing was carried out using naive CD4+ T cells from blood. J is TRBJ2-1 and V is TRBV5-1; no firm D call. DNA for the CDR3: TGCGCCAACCTGGGCCCGAACAATGAGCAGTTCTTC. It is translated as CANLGPNNEQFF.